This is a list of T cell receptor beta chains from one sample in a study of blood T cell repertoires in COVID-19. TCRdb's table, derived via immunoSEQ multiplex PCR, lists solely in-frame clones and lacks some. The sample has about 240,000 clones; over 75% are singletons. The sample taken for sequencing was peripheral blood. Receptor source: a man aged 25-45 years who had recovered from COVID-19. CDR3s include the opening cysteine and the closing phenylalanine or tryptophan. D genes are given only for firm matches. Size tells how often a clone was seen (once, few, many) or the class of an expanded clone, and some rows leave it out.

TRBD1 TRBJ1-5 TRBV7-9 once TGTGCCAGCAGCTTAGTGTCTGCGACAGGGGGTAAAAATCAGCCCCAGCATTTT CASSLVSATGGKNQPQHF
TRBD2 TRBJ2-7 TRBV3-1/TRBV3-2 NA TGTGCCAGCAGCCAAGATGGGCGGGGGGGCTACGAGCAGTACTTC CASSQDGRGGYEQYF
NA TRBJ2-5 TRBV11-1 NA TGTGCCAGCAGCTTAGATCAGACACCCCAAGAGACCCAGTACTTC CASSLDQTPQETQYF
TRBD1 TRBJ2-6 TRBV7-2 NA TGTGCCAGCAGCCCCGGACAGGAATCATACTCTGGGGCCAACGTCCTGACTTTC CASSPGQESYSGANVLTF
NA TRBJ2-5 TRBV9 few TGTGCCAGCAGCGTAGGGGCTAGCCATGGCCAGTACTTC CASSVGASHGQYF
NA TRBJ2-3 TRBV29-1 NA TGCAGCGTTGGGGGGCGGGCAGATACGCAGTATTTT CSVGGRADTQYF
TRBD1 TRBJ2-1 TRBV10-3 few TGTGCCATCAGCCCCACAGGGGTGGTGAACAATGAGCAGTTCTTC CAISPTGVVNNEQFF
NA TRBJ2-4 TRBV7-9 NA TGTGCCAGCAGCCTAGGCGCAGGGGGGACAGCTAAAAACATTCAGTACTTC CASSLGAGGTAKNIQYF
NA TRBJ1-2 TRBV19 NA TGTGCCAGTGGAGGGTCAATGACCTTC CASGGSMTF
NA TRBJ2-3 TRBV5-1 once TGCGCCAGCAGCACTGTCGGTGCAGATACGCAGTATTTT CASSTVGADTQYF
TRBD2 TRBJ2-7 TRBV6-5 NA TGTGCCAGCACCTCCTCCGGGACTAGCCTCCACGAGCAGTACTTC CASTSSGTSLHEQYF
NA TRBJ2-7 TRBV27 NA TGTGCCAGCAGTTTGGCTATGGGACTGATCTACGAGCAGTACTTC CASSLAMGLIYEQYF
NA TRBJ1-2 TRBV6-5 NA TGTGCCAGCAGGCCGGACACCGACTATGGCTACACCTTC CASRPDTDYGYTF